This TCR beta chain was recorded in a study of CD8 T cells in ankylosing spondylitis. Study conclusions and caveats: A TCR beta motif of fewer than ten highly homologous variants seemed to mark ankylosing spondylitis blood. Earlier reports found some motif variants in synovial fluid and blood in reactive arthritis.

CDR1 and CDR2 from the germline V gene are SGHRS and YFSETQ. The CDR3 has 15 amino acids. The J segment lost 9 bases and the V segment lost 0 bases, leaving 6 bases of the junction unmatched. On this clonotype: Its specificity is not known.

Construction of TCR beta libraries was performed using quantitative 5'-RACE with molecular barcodes. TCRdb reprocessed the 5' RACE reads via MiXCR and lists one record per CDR3 protein. The sample includes roughly 150,000 distinct CDR3 sequences, about 32% seen only once; the top ten take 6%. The sample was synovial fluid, either unsorted or a sorted T cell fraction (not recorded which). The sequence came from a male donor with ankylosing spondylitis. The gene calls are TRBV5-1 and TRBJ1-6, with 7 bases matching TRBD1. The CDR3 DNA reads TGCGCCAGCAGCTTGGGACAGGGTGTTTTTTCACCCCTCCACTTT. It yields the protein CASSLGQGVFSPLHF.